The rows below give T cell receptor beta chains drawn from one sample of a study of PD-1 blockade in classical Hodgkin lymphoma. Sequencing was performed with immunoSEQ multiplex PCR; in TCRdb, only in-frame clones are kept and a portion is missing. Of over 85,000 clones in the sample, less than 95% were seen once. Sequences were derived from peripheral blood mononuclear cells (PBMCs), sampled before the fourth cycle of nivolumab. Every receptor here comes from a human donor with classical Hodgkin lymphoma. The CDR3 runs from the conserved cysteine through the conserved F or W. Fields, in order: clone size, D gene, V gene, J gene, CDR3 protein, CDR3 DNA. D genes are given only for firm matches. Some rows mark clone size as missing; the rest say once, few, many or name a class of expanded clone.

>-|-|TRBV2|TRBJ2-7
CASNAGVYEQYF
TGTGCCAGCAACGCAGGGGTCTACGAGCAGTACTTC
>-|-|TRBV19|TRBJ1-1
CASSRGGAGNTEAFF
TGTGCCAGTAGTCGGGGGGGTGCAGGGAACACTGAAGCTTTCTTT
>-|-|TRBV11-2|TRBJ2-2
CASSLRGGELFF
TGTGCCAGCAGCTTAAGGGGTGGGGAGCTGTTTTTT
>-|TRBD2|TRBV10-2|TRBJ2-5
CASSESGRGAQSQYF
TGCGCCAGCAGTGAGTCTGGGCGGGGGGCCCAGTCCCAGTACTTC
>-|TRBD2|TRBV12-5|TRBJ2-7
CASGLVAGGFSYEQYF
TGTGCTAGTGGTTTGGTCGCGGGGGGCTTTTCCTACGAGCAGTACTTC
>-|-|TRBV19|TRBJ1-1
CASSIHSDSEAFF
TGTGCCAGTAGTATCCACAGCGACAGTGAAGCTTTCTTT
>-|-|TRBV6-5|TRBJ2-5
CASSYGGGLETQYF
TGTGCCAGCAGTTACGGGGGAGGTTTAGAGACCCAGTACTTC
>-|-|TRBV15|TRBJ2-2
CATSFSPNTGELFF
TGTGCCACCAGTTTCAGCCCGAACACCGGGGAGCTGTTTTTT
>-|-|TRBV6-1|TRBJ1-5
CAACGTRGDQPQHF
TGTGCCGCCTGCGGAACCAGGGGAGACCAGCCCCAGCATTTT
>-|-|TRBV5-3|TRBJ2-7
CARIVDGYEQYF
TGTGCCAGAATCGTGGACGGCTACGAGCAGTACTTC
>-|TRBD1|TRBV11-2|TRBJ2-2
CASSLSGDRGVTGELFF
TGTGCCAGCAGCTTATCAGGGGACAGAGGGGTCACCGGGGAGCTGTTTTTT
>once|-|TRBV5-1|TRBJ1-4
CASSSGTFSEKLFF
TGCGCCAGCAGCTCCGGGACATTCTCTGAAAAACTGTTTTTT
>-|TRBD1|TRBV6-1|TRBJ2-7
CASSVGTGGYEQYF
TGTGCCAGCAGTGTGGGGACAGGGGGCTACGAGCAGTACTTC
>-|TRBD1|TRBV18|TRBJ2-1
CASSPRGTGDNEQFF
TGTGCCAGCTCACCGAGGGGGACAGGCGACAATGAGCAGTTCTTC
>-|-|TRBV5-4|TRBJ1-2
CASSLKGWYGYTF
TGTGCCAGCAGCTTAAAGGGATGGTATGGCTACACCTTC
>-|-|TRBV7-8|TRBJ1-6
CASSLRSPDHSPLHF
TGTGCCAGCAGCTTAAGGTCCCCGGACCACTCACCCCTCCACTTT
>-|-|TRBV29-1|TRBJ2-7
CSCLEGSSYEQYF
TGCAGCTGTCTAGAGGGCAGCTCCTACGAGCAGTACTTC
>-|TRBD1|TRBV19|TRBJ2-7
CASSIGTGFGEQYF
TGTGCCAGTAGTATCGGGACAGGGTTTGGCGAGCAGTACTTC
>-|-|TRBV21-1|TRBJ1-2
CASSKNTPHRGRGGYTF
TGTGCCAGCAGCAAAAATACCCCCCACAGGGGGCGAGGGGGCTACACCTTC
>few|TRBD2|TRBV6-4|TRBJ2-1
CASSEYSAGDYNEQFF
TGTGCCAGCAGTGAGTACTCAGCGGGGGACTACAATGAGCAGTTCTTC
>-|TRBD2|TRBV18|TRBJ2-2
CASSPTIQLAGNTGELFF
TGTGCCAGCTCACCAACCATACAACTAGCGGGGAACACCGGGGAGCTGTTTTTT
>-|TRBD2|TRBV11-3|TRBJ2-1
CASSLGLVAGGPHNEQFF
TGTGCCAGCAGCTTAGGTCTTGTAGCGGGGGGGCCTCACAATGAGCAGTTCTTC
>-|-|TRBV2|TRBJ2-3
CASRGTIADTQYF
TGTGCCAGCAGGGGGACAATAGCAGATACGCAGTATTTT
>-|-|TRBV29-1|TRBJ2-7
CSVEGVGYEQYF
TGCAGCGTTGAAGGGGTCGGGTACGAGCAGTACTTC
>once|TRBD1|TRBV5-1|TRBJ2-2
CASSLGQGVDTGELFF
TGCGCCAGCAGCTTGGGACAGGGGGTGGATACCGGGGAGCTGTTTTTT
>-|-|TRBV11-2|TRBJ1-5
CASSLGQGSNQPQHF
TGTGCCAGCAGCTTAGGCCAGGGGAGCAATCAGCCCCAGCATTTT
>-|-|TRBV7-9|TRBJ1-6
CASSGPSLHF
TGTGCCAGCAGCGGGCCATCCCTCCACTTT
>-|-|TRBV7-2|TRBJ2-5
CASSLYGEETQYF
TGTGCCAGCAGCTTATACGGGGAAGAGACCCAGTACTTC
>-|TRBD1|TRBV19|TRBJ1-5
CASRGQGNQPQHF
TGTGCCAGTAGAGGACAGGGAAATCAGCCCCAGCATTTT
>-|TRBD2|TRBV19|TRBJ2-1
CASSPTSGGADEQFF
TGTGCCAGTAGTCCTACTAGCGGGGGGGCAGATGAGCAGTTCTTC
>once|-|TRBV6-6|TRBJ1-2
CASSYSPKTGFHGYTF
TGTGCCAGCAGTTACTCACCAAAAACAGGGTTTCATGGCTACACCTTC
>-|TRBD1|TRBV2|TRBJ2-3
CASSDRPGQGWDTQYF
TGTGCCAGCAGTGATCGACCGGGACAGGGATGGGATACGCAGTATTTT
>-|TRBD1|TRBV7-2|TRBJ1-3
CAGGQGISGNTIYF
TGTGCCGGGGGACAGGGGATCTCTGGAAACACCATATATTTT
>-|-|TRBV30|TRBJ2-7
CAWSVRYGGQSLSHEQYF
TGTGCCTGGAGTGTACGTTACGGCGGACAGTCCCTCTCCCACGAGCAGTACTTC
>-|TRBD1|TRBV18|TRBJ2-7
CASSPQGRGGNEQYF
TGTGCCAGCTCACCTCAGGGCCGAGGGGGCAACGAGCAGTACTTC
>once|-|TRBV30|TRBJ2-3
CASVTDTQYF
TGTGCCTCCGTCACAGATACGCAGTATTTT
>few|-|TRBV7-6|TRBJ1-6
CASSSGHLSPLHF
TGTGCCAGCAGCTCGGGACACCTTTCACCCCTCCACTTT
>once|TRBD1|TRBV18|TRBJ1-2
CASSKSTSGQGGNYGYTF
TGTGCCAGCTCTAAGTCCACCAGTGGACAGGGTGGGAACTATGGCTACACCTTC
>-|-|TRBV7-9|TRBJ1-3
CASSVRGGVTGNTIYF
TGTGCCAGCAGCGTCCGGGGGGGAGTGACTGGAAACACCATATATTTT
>-|TRBD1|TRBV5-6|TRBJ1-2
CASSFPGQAYYGYTF
TGTGCCAGCAGCTTCCCGGGACAGGCATACTATGGCTACACCTTC
>-|-|TRBV5-6|TRBJ2-2
CASSTSLRTGELFF
TGTGCCAGCAGCACCTCTTTAAGGACCGGGGAGCTGTTTTTT
>-|TRBD2|TRBV6-4|TRBJ2-1
CASSVGRGSSYNEQFF
TGTGCCAGCAGTGTAGGGCGGGGGAGCTCCTACAATGAGCAGTTCTTC
>once|-|TRBV7-6|TRBJ2-5
CASSSTSYETQYF
TGTGCCAGCAGTTCTACTAGCTACGAGACCCAGTACTTC
>-|TRBD2|TRBV6-1|TRBJ2-5
CASSAFGTRDETQYF
TGTGCCAGCAGTGCATTTGGGACTAGAGACGAGACCCAGTACTTC
>-|-|TRBV29-1|TRBJ2-1
CSGTGWSYNEQFF
TGCAGCGGAACGGGGTGGTCCTACAATGAGCAGTTCTTC
>few|-|TRBV7-7|TRBJ2-5
CASSLDIQDQETQYF
TGTGCCAGCAGCTTAGATATTCAGGATCAAGAGACCCAGTACTTC
>-|-|TRBV19|TRBJ1-1
CASSMPGTEAFF
TGTGCCAGTAGTATGCCCGGGACTGAAGCTTTCTTT
>-|TRBD2|TRBV9|TRBJ2-1
CASSHSGGASEQFF
TGTGCCAGCAGCCACAGCGGGGGGGCATCCGAGCAGTTCTTC
>-|-|TRBV19|TRBJ1-1
CASINPPRVTEAFF
TGTGCCAGTATAAACCCCCCCAGGGTCACTGAAGCTTTCTTT
>-|-|TRBV2|TRBJ2-5
CASTQETQYF
TGTGCCAGCACCCAAGAGACCCAGTACTTC
>once|TRBD1|TRBV5-1|TRBJ2-7
CASSLSLDRGHEQYF
TGCGCCAGCAGCTTATCCTTGGACAGGGGTCACGAGCAGTACTTC
>-|-|TRBV4-3|TRBJ1-4
CASSQESGTNEKLFF
TGCGCCAGCAGCCAAGAGTCCGGTACTAATGAAAAACTGTTTTTT
>-|TRBD2|TRBV18|TRBJ2-5
CASSLSGGMAETQYF
TGTGCCAGCTCTCTCAGCGGGGGAATGGCGGAGACCCAGTACTTC
>-|TRBD1|TRBV4-2|TRBJ1-2
CASSQDGAGTGSLYGYTF
TGTGCCAGCAGCCAAGATGGGGCCGGGACAGGGTCTTTATATGGCTACACCTTC
>once|-|TRBV6-1|TRBJ1-6
CAGRQSSYNSPLHF
TGTGCCGGGAGACAGAGCTCCTATAATTCACCCCTCCACTTT
>-|-|TRBV30|TRBJ1-1
CAWSVEGNTEAFF
TGTGCCTGGAGTGTTGAGGGGAACACTGAAGCTTTCTTT
>-|TRBD1|TRBV9|TRBJ2-7
CASSPEGQGAYEQYF
TGTGCCAGCAGCCCCGAGGGACAGGGAGCCTACGAGCAGTACTTC
>-|-|TRBV9|TRBJ1-2
CASSGLEAGLRGYTF
TGTGCCAGCAGCGGCCTGGAAGCAGGACTTCGTGGCTACACCTTC
>-|-|TRBV6-5|TRBJ2-3
CASSYSGGETDTQYF
TGTGCCAGCAGTTACTCGGGCGGGGAGACAGATACGCAGTATTTT
>-|-|TRBV18|TRBJ2-3
CASSPPNSRDTQYF
TGTGCCAGCTCACCACCGAACTCCCGGGATACGCAGTATTTT